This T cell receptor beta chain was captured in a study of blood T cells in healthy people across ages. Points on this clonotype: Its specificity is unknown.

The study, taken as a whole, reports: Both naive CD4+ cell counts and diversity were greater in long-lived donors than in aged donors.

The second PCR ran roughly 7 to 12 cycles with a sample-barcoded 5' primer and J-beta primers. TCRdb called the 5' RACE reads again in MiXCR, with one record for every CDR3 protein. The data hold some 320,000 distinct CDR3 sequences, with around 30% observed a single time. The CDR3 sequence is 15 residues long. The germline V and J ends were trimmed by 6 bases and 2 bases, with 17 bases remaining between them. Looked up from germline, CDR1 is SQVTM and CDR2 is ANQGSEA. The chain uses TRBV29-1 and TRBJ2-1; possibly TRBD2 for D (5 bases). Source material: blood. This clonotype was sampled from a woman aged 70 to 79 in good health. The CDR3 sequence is CSVRRNTEAYNEQFF. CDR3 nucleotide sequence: TGCAGCGTCCGGAGGAACACCGAAGCCTACAATGAGCAGTTCTTC.